The 23 T cell receptor beta chains below come from one sample, sequenced in a study of T cells in Graves' hyperthyroidism and ophthalmopathy. TCR beta CDR3 region amplification was performed from RNA transcripts. The HTBI primer set was used in a first-round RT-PCR of the TCR CDR3. TCRdb processed the multiplex PCR reads anew with MiXCR; each CDR3 protein has one entry. The sample carries about 270,000 distinct CDR3 sequences, roughly a quarter recorded once. Sequencing used blood. All receptors derive from a woman aged 40 to 50 with Graves' ophthalmopathy.

At least ten counts were recorded for this clonotype. The chain carries TRBV28 and TRBJ2-5; 15 bases fit TRBD2. V shed 4 bases and J 1 base; nucleotides not matched to a gene: 1. CDR1 and CDR2 (germline): MDHEN, SYDVKM. CDR3 size: 16 residues. For the CDR3, the DNA is TGTGCCAGCAGTTGGGGACTAGCGGGAGGCCAAGAGACCCAGTACTTC. Translation gives CASSWGLAGGQETQYF.

The J gene is TRBJ2-7, the V gene TRBV12-3 or TRBV12-4; the match to TRBD2 covers 11 bases. CDR3 size: 17 residues. V gave up 4 bases and J gave up 2 bases; unmatched junction bases: 10. This chain's CDR3 is CASSSGTSGSTTYEQYF. The CDR3 DNA reads as TGTGCCAGCAGTTCCGGGACTAGCGGTTCCACGACCTACGAGCAGTACTTC.

This clonotype was detected many times. The chain carries TRBV30 and TRBJ1-2; no definite D call. Germline CDR1 is GTSNPN and CDR2 is SVGIG (reference sequence). This CDR3 is 12 amino acids long. The V end lost 5 bases, the J end lost 2 bases, and 9 bases lay between the germline ends. CDR3 in DNA: TGTGCCTGGCGTACACAGAACTATGGCTACACCTTC. Protein sequence: CAWRTQNYGYTF.

This clonotype was recorded at least ten times. V usage is TRBV5-4 and J usage is TRBJ2-3; D may be TRBD1 or TRBD2 (5 bases each). Germline CDR1 reads SGHNT; CDR2 reads YYREEE (reference sequence). The CDR3 contains 16 residues. V was trimmed by 2 bases and J by 5 bases, leaving 18 bases between them. The CDR3 is CASSFSEWGSGDTQYF. The CDR3 DNA follows: TGTGCCAGCAGCTTTTCCGAATGGGGGAGCGGAGATACGCAGTATTTT.

The chain joins TRBV6-5 to TRBJ1-1; D gene ambiguous. This CDR3 region has 13 residues. V lost 4 bases and J lost 5, with 11 bases in between. Germline CDR1 MNHEY, CDR2 SVGAGI. The CDR3 nucleotides are TGTGCCAGCAGTTTAATTGGATGGACTGAAGCTTTCTTT. It encodes CASSLIGWTEAFF.

Ten or more counts support this clonotype. The chain links TRBV6-5 to TRBJ1-5; 9 bases map to TRBD1. Trimming took 5 bases from V and 5 from J; bases not matched to a gene: 7. The germline gives CDR1 MNHEY, CDR2 SVGAGI. This CDR3 region has 15 residues. CDR3 loop: CASSRDRVVDQPQHF. CDR3 DNA sequence: TGTGCCAGCAGTAGGGACAGGGTGGTCGATCAGCCCCAGCATTTT.

This clonotype has a count of ten or more. The J gene is TRBJ2-7, the V gene TRBV27; 7 bases map to TRBD1. After removal of 4 bases from V and 6 bases from J, the junction contained 6 bases not matched to a gene. The CDR3 contains 13 residues. Germline V gives CDR1 MNHEY, CDR2 SMNVEV (reference sequence). CDR3 sequence reads: CASSSTGSREQYF. In DNA form, the CDR3 reads TGTGCCAGCAGTTCGACAGGGTCACGCGAGCAGTACTTC.

The chain has TRBV2 and TRBJ2-5; possibly TRBD2 for D (6 bases). The CDR3 totals 13 residues. Germline V gene sequence: CDR1 SNHLY, CDR2 FYNNEI. The germline V and J ends were trimmed by 9 bases and 0 bases, with 11 bases remaining between them. Here the CDR3 reads CASKWDYQETQYF. Written as DNA, the CDR3 is TGTGCCAGTAAATGGGACTACCAAGAGACCCAGTACTTC.

This clonotype was observed many times. The chain uses TRBV27 and TRBJ2-7, with TRBD2 matching 12 bases. After removal of 8 bases from V and 6 bases from J, the junction contained 8 bases not matched to a gene. This CDR3 region has 14 residues. Germline V CDR1 and CDR2: MNHEY, SMNVEV (reference sequence). The CDR3 DNA is TGTGCCAGCTCTAGCGGGGGGGGTCTACTCGAGCAGTACTTC. Protein sequence: CASSSGGGLLEQYF.

There are a few counts of this clonotype. The chain carries TRBV6-1 and TRBJ1-2, with unresolved D. Trimming removed 11 bases at V and 5 bases at J, with 15 bases between. Germline V gene data show CDR1 as MNHNS and CDR2 as SASEGT. The CDR3 extends over 12 amino acids. This chain's CDR3 is CAARAGRYGYTF. CDR3 sequence (DNA): TGTGCCGCTCGGGCAGGCCGGTATGGCTACACCTTC.

In its sample, this clonotype was seen many times. The genes are TRBV6-1 and TRBJ1-1; the match to TRBD1 covers 11 bases. Germline assignment: CDR1 MNHNS and CDR2 SASEGT. This CDR3 has 15 residues. V lost 6 bases, J lost 4 bases, and 7 bases stayed unmatched. This chain's CDR3 is CASRRDRGWVTEAFF. The CDR3 nucleotides read TGTGCCAGCAGGCGGGACAGGGGGTGGGTCACTGAAGCTTTCTTT.

This clonotype was detected only a few times. No DNA is shown, since the ends of the CDR3 on it are uncertain; the CDR3 is the one TCRdb lists. This chain joins TRBV6-1 and TRBJ2-5; TRBD1, the table's D call, was not compared with the DNA. The CDR3 length is 12 residues, termini included. Germline CDR1 reads MNHNS; CDR2 reads SASEGT. The CDR3 here is CASSTSGGTQYF.

The V and J genes are TRBV5-1 and TRBJ2-7; D perhaps matches TRBD2 (6 bases). This CDR3 is built from 12 residues. Germline V CDR1 and CDR2: SGHRS, YFSETQ. V lost 5 bases and J lost 4, with 10 bases in between. The CDR3 reads CASSEEGYEQYF. CDR3 nucleotide sequence: TGCGCCAGCAGTGAGGAGGGGTACGAGCAGTACTTC.

This sequence joins TRBV10-3 and TRBJ2-5; D may correspond to TRBD1 or TRBD2 (5 bases each). The CDR3 consists of 15 residues. CDR1 and CDR2 from the germline V gene are ENHRY and SYGVKD. V lost 2 bases and J 2 bases, leaving 12 bases between the germline ends. The CDR3 protein is CAISEVGAKQETQYF. CDR3 bases: TGTGCCATCAGTGAGGTCGGGGCAAAACAAGAGACCCAGTACTTC.

The chain links TRBV6-2 or TRBV6-3 to TRBJ1-1, with D hard to call. The germline V and J ends were trimmed by 6 bases and 0 bases, with 14 bases remaining between them. This CDR3 comprises 15 residues. Germline V gene lookup returns CDR1 MNHEY and CDR2 SVGEGT. The CDR3 protein is CASRLFGEMNTEAFF. CDR3 DNA sequence: TGTGCCAGCAGACTTTTTGGCGAAATGAACACTGAAGCTTTCTTT.

This clonotype was picked up many times. This rearrangement joins TRBV12-3 or TRBV12-4 to TRBJ2-7, with D hard to call. The length of the CDR3 is 11 residues. V lost 6 bases and J lost 0, with 3 bases in between. This CDR3 is CASSVSYEQYF. The CDR3 coding sequence is TGTGCCAGCAGCGTCTCCTACGAGCAGTACTTC.

In regard to this clonotype: A junction boundary mismatches the germline segment, possibly from a read error. The rearrangement uses TRBV6-1 and TRBJ1-2; 7 bases fit TRBD1. The germline gives CDR1 MNHNS, CDR2 SASEGT. This CDR3 has 14 amino acids. Here the CDR3 reads CASSDFLTGAGYIF. The CDR3 DNA reads as TGTGCCAGCAGTGACTTCTTAACAGGGGCTGGCTACATCTTC.

This clonotype was picked up many times. The rearrangement joins TRBV28 to TRBJ2-7; 7 bases fit TRBD2. CDR3 length equals 15 residues. The germline V gene has CDR1 MDHEN and CDR2 SYDVKM. The V gene end was trimmed by 7 bases and the J gene end by 0 bases; junction bases not matched to a gene: 9. The CDR3 DNA is TGTGCCAGCACCATCGGCGGGAGCTTCTCCTACGAGCAGTACTTC. Translating it yields CASTIGGSFSYEQYF.

This clonotype was recorded many times. This chain uses TRBV27 with TRBJ2-2, with no clear D. Germline V gene lookup returns CDR1 MNHEY and CDR2 SMNVEV (reference sequence). The CDR3 is 16 amino acids. Trimming took off 3 bases at V and 3 bases at J, with 14 bases between the two ends. The CDR3 sequence: CASSFSMGSHTGELFF. CDR3 DNA: TGTGCCAGCAGTTTCTCCATGGGTTCGCACACCGGGGAGCTGTTTTTT.

There are many counts of this clonotype. This chain links TRBV28 with TRBJ1-1, with D tentatively TRBD1 (5 bases). The length of the CDR3 is 15 residues. The germline gives CDR1 MDHEN, CDR2 SYDVKM. Trimming removed 3 bases at V and 11 bases at J, with 22 bases between. In nucleotides, the CDR3 is TGTGCCAGCAGTTTGGTTTTGATGGGGGTAGTTGGGGCTTTCTTT. Its translation: CASSLVLMGVVGAFF. Looking up the rest from reference TRBV28 and TRBJ1-1 gives the full variable domain: DVKVTQSSRYLVKRTGEKVFLECVQDMDHENMFWYRQDPGLGLRLIYFSYDVKMKEKGDIPEGYSVSREKKERFSLILESASTNQTSMYLCASSLVLMGVVGAFFGQGTRLTVV.

CDR3 sequence (DNA): TGTGCCAGCAGTTTTGGGACAGGCTTTCCCACTGAAGCTTTCTTT. Encoded protein: CASSFGTGFPTEAFF. V gene TRBV12-3 or TRBV12-4 combines with J gene TRBJ1-1; the match to TRBD1 covers 8 bases. V trimming: 3 bases; J trimming: 4 bases; junction bases outside the gene matches: 7. This CDR3 region has 15 residues.

This clonotype was seen repeatedly, ten times or more. The chain couples TRBV10-3 to TRBJ2-2; D not resolved. Germline V CDR1 and CDR2: ENHRY, SYGVKD. CDR3 size: 15 residues. V lost 10 bases to trimming and J lost 7 bases, with 22 bases between them. CDR3 nucleotides: TGTGCCACCCGCCCGGGTGAGCAAGGTGGCGGGGAGCTGTTTTTT. This codes for CATRPGEQGGGELFF.

This clonotype has just a few counts. J is TRBJ2-5 and V is TRBV5-1; TRBD1 matches at 7 bases. V was pared by 4 bases and J by 2 bases, with 11 bases of the junction left unmatched. The CDR3 contains 16 residues. In germline, CDR1 is SGHRS, CDR2 YFSETQ. The CDR3 coding sequence is TGCGCCAGCAGCCCCCGACAGGGTGTTTGGCAAGAGACCCAGTACTTC. It yields the protein CASSPRQGVWQETQYF.